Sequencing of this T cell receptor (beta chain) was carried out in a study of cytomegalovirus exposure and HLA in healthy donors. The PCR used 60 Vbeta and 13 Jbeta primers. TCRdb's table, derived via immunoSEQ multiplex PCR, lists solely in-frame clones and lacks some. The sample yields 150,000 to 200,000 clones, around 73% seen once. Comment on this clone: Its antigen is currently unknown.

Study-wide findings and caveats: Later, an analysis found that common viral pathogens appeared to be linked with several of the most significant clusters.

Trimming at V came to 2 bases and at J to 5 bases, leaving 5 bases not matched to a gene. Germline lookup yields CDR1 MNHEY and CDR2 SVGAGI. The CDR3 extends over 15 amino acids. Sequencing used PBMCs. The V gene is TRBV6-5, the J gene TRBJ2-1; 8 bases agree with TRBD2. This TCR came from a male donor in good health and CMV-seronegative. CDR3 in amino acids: CASSYPGGLNNEQFF. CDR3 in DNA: TGTGCCAGCAGTTACCCGGGGGGGCTCAACAATGAGCAGTTCTTC.